Shown below are 19 T cell receptor beta chains from a single sample sequenced in a study of T cell repertoires in cytomegalovirus infection. TCRdb re-called the reads with MiXCR, one entry per CDR3 protein. In the table there are roughly 230,000 distinct CDR3 sequences, around 12% of which are singletons. Sequencing was performed on PBMCs. These TCRs come from a human donor in good health (CMV status not recorded). Some clones in this sample may be carry-over from other donors' samples.

This clonotype was detected many times. The V gene is TRBV19, the J gene TRBJ2-7; TRBD2 aligns across 8 bases. V was pared by 5 bases and J by 4 bases, with 4 bases of the junction left unmatched. Germline lookup yields CDR1 LNHDA and CDR2 SQIVND (reference sequence). CDR3 length equals 13 residues. The CDR3 region has the DNA TGTGCCAGTAGTGAGACTAGCGTGTACGAGCAGTACTTC. Translated: CASSETSVYEQYF.

This clonotype has at least ten counts. The rearrangement uses TRBV25-1 and TRBJ2-1; a possible D gene is TRBD1 (6 bases). V lost 6 bases, J lost 6 bases, and 18 bases lay in between. Germline V gene data show CDR1 as MGHDK and CDR2 as SYGVNS. The length of the CDR3 is 15 residues. The CDR3 DNA reads TGTGCCAGCAGGACGGACAGACCTCCGGTCAATGAGCAGTTCTTC. As protein: CASRTDRPPVNEQFF.

In this sample, this clonotype turned up a few times. The chain has TRBV2 and TRBJ2-1, with a possible D match to TRBD1 (6 bases). Germline V gene data show CDR1 as SNHLY and CDR2 as FYNNEI. Trimming pared 5 bases from V and 4 bases from J, leaving 15 bases between. CDR3 length: 15 amino acids. The CDR3 is CASSTTGLGYNEQFF. The CDR3 coding sequence is TGTGCCAGCAGTACCACAGGGTTAGGGTACAATGAGCAGTTCTTC.

Comment on this clonotype: This is likely a read error, given that the CDR3 carries no conserved phenylalanine or tryptophan at its end. The chain joins TRBV7-2 to TRBJ1-1; possible D gene TRBD1, 6 bases. V dropped 1 base and J dropped 2 bases, with 8 bases sitting between them. Germline CDR1 and CDR2: SGHTA and FQGNSA. This CDR3 has 14 residues. As DNA, the CDR3 is TGTGCCAGCAGCTTAGGACAGGAAAACACTGAAGCTTTCCTT. Its protein product is CASSLGQENTEAFL.

This clonotype was seen a handful of times. The chain is built from TRBV15 and TRBJ2-1; 7 nucleotides match TRBD1. Per germline, CDR1 LNHNV and CDR2 YYDKDF (reference sequence). V lost 0 bases, J lost 9 bases, and 11 bases stayed unmatched. The CDR3 extends over 16 amino acids. The CDR3 reads CATSRERFGAGGEQFF. The CDR3 nucleotides read TGTGCCACCAGCAGAGAAAGATTTGGGGCAGGGGGTGAGCAGTTCTTC.

This clonotype was seen repeatedly, ten times or more. The rearrangement links TRBV27 to TRBJ1-6; 9 nucleotides match TRBD1. Germline V gene lookup returns CDR1 MNHEY and CDR2 SMNVEV (reference sequence). Trimming removed 3 bases from V and 13 bases from J; junction bases left unmatched: 4. CDR3 length: 13 residues. CDR3: CASSFRTGEPLHF. The CDR3 nucleotides read TGTGCCAGCAGTTTCCGGACAGGGGAGCCCCTCCACTTT.

This clonotype was observed many times. The rearrangement links TRBV7-2 to TRBJ1-2, with D hard to call. This CDR3 is built from 14 residues. Trimming shortened V by 2 bases and J by 2 bases, and 9 bases separated the two germline ends. Germline CDR1 SGHTA, CDR2 FQGNSA. CDR3 nucleotides: TGTGCCAGCAGCTTAACTACACAAAACTATGGCTACACCTTC. It codes for CASSLTTQNYGYTF.

The rearrangement joins TRBV15 to TRBJ1-5, with 8 nucleotides matching TRBD1. Germline trimming cut 7 bases from V and 7 bases from J; bases unmatched to any gene: 12. This CDR3 comprises 15 residues. CDR1 and CDR2 (germline): LNHNV, YYDKDF (reference sequence). The CDR3 reads CATTIDAGGIQPQHF. The DNA of the CDR3 is TGTGCCACCACTATTGATGCAGGGGGCATCCAGCCCCAGCATTTT.

This sequence joins TRBV20-1 and TRBJ2-3; D may be TRBD2 (7 bases). Germline CDR1 and CDR2: DFQATT and SNEGSKA (reference sequence). The CDR3 is 14 amino acids. Trimming took off 6 bases at V and 2 bases at J, with 15 bases between the two ends. CDR3 nucleotides: TGCAGTGCCCGAGGGGGAGGGGTCACAGATACGCAGTATTTT. This encodes CSARGGGVTDTQYF.

This clonotype showed up many times. This sequence joins TRBV28 and TRBJ2-5; TRBD2 agrees at 9 bases. This CDR3 region has 15 residues. Germline trimming cut 5 bases from V and 9 bases from J; bases unmatched to any gene: 13. CDR1 and CDR2 from the germline V gene are MDHEN and SYDVKM. DNA for the CDR3: TGTGCCAGCAGTCTCGGCACCTCTAGCGGGAAGCCCCAGTACTTC. This translates into CASSLGTSSGKPQYF.

This clonotype was seen at least ten times. The V gene is TRBV10-3, the J gene TRBJ2-1, with 8 bases aligning to TRBD2. The CDR3 sequence is 15 residues long. V dropped 4 bases and J dropped 4; count of bases not matched to a gene: 6. Germline V CDR1 and CDR2: ENHRY, SYGVKD. CDR3 in DNA: TGTGCCATCAGTGGGGATTTAGCGGGGTACAATGAGCAGTTCTTC. It translates to CAISGDLAGYNEQFF.

This clonotype has ten or more counts. This chain connects TRBV7-8 to TRBJ2-5; D may match TRBD1 or TRBD2 (5 bases each). Germline-derived CDR1 and CDR2 are SGHVS and FQNEAQ. Trimming left V 6 bases short and J 5 bases short, with 16 bases between. The CDR3 length is 14 residues. CDR3 region: CASSSREEGETQYF. In DNA form, the CDR3 reads TGTGCCAGCAGTTCCCGGGAAGAGGGGGAGACCCAGTACTTC.

The chain couples TRBV6-5 to TRBJ2-3; 13 bases match TRBD2. Unmatched junction bases numbered 6, after V lost 6 bases and J lost 3 bases. The germline gives CDR1 MNHEY, CDR2 SVGAGI. This CDR3 contains 16 residues. The CDR3: CASSQTSGGWTDTQYF. CDR3 DNA sequence: TGTGCCAGCAGCCAGACTAGCGGGGGGTGGACAGATACGCAGTATTTT.

This clonotype was counted ten times or more. The genes are TRBV12-3 or TRBV12-4 and TRBJ2-7; D gene ambiguous. V was shortened by 2 bases and J by 3 bases, with 8 bases between the two germline ends. This CDR3 has 13 amino acids. The CDR3 region has the DNA TGTGCCAGCAGTTTACACACCGACTACGAGCAGTACTTC. Amino acid sequence: CASSLHTDYEQYF.

This clonotype was observed at least ten times. This chain connects TRBV7-9 to TRBJ1-4; D gene ambiguous. The CDR3 sequence is 15 residues long. Germline assignment: CDR1 SEHNR and CDR2 FQNEAQ (reference sequence). Trimming shortened V by 3 bases and J by 9 bases, and 17 bases separated the two germline ends. CDR3 DNA sequence: TGTGCCAGCAGCTTGGGAGATTCCCCAGAGAAAAAACTGTTTTTT. This encodes CASSLGDSPEKKLFF.

This clonotype was counted a few times. This sequence joins TRBV5-1 and TRBJ1-2, with 9 bases aligning to TRBD1. Germline V gene lookup returns CDR1 SGHRS and CDR2 YFSETQ. V gave up 0 bases and J gave up 8 bases; unmatched junction bases: 11. The CDR3 is made up of 16 amino acids. The CDR3 bases are TGCGCCAGCAGCTTGGACGGCCGGGACAGGGCTGGGGGCTACACCTTC. This translates into CASSLDGRDRAGGYTF.

Only a few counts were recorded for this clonotype. This chain connects TRBV20-1 to TRBJ2-1; 9 nucleotides agree with TRBD2. The CDR3 has 14 residues. The germline V gene encodes CDR1 DFQATT and CDR2 SNEGSKA (reference sequence). V lost 7 bases and J lost 4; bases outside the gene matches: 8. CDR3 DNA: TGCAGTGTCACACCGCGGGAGGGGTACAATGAGCAGTTCTTC. This translates into CSVTPREGYNEQFF.

The chain uses TRBV28 and TRBJ2-7; 8 bases are a match to TRBD1. Per germline, CDR1 MDHEN and CDR2 SYDVKM. V lost 6 bases and J lost 7; bases outside the gene matches: 8. The CDR3 has 13 residues. This CDR3 reads CASRLDRAGEQYF. CDR3 DNA sequence: TGTGCCAGCAGACTGGACAGGGCGGGAGAGCAGTACTTC. Full variable domain (missing parts from reference TRBV28 and TRBJ2-7): DVKVTQSSRYLVKRTGEKVFLECVQDMDHENMFWYRQDPGLGLRLIYFSYDVKMKEKGDIPEGYSVSREKKERFSLILESASTNQTSMYLCASRLDRAGEQYFGPGTRLTVT.

Here the CDR3 DNA reads TGTGCCAGCAGCTTCGGGACAGGGGGAGACAATGAGCAGTTCTTC. Residues: CASSFGTGGDNEQFF. V usage is TRBV7-9 and J usage is TRBJ2-1, with 11 bases identical to TRBD1. Looked up from germline, CDR1 is SEHNR and CDR2 is FQNEAQ (reference sequence). This CDR3 is 15 amino acids long. The V segment lost 3 bases and the J segment 5 bases; nucleotides outside the gene matches: 3.